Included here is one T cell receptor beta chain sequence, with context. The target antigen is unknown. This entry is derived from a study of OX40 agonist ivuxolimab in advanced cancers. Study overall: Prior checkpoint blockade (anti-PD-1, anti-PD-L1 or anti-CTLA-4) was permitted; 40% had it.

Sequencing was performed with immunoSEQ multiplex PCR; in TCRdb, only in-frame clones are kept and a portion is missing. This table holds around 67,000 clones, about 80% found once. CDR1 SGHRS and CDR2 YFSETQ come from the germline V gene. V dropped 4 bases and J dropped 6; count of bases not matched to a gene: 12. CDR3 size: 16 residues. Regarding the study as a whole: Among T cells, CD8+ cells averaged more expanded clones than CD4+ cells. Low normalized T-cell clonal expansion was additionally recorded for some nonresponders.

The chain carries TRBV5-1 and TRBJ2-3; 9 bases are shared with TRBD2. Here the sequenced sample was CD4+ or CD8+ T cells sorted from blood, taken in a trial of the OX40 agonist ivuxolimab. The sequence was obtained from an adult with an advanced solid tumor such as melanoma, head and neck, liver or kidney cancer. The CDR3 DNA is TGCGCCAGCAGCCCGGTAGCGGGGGCGCTGGGGGATACGCAGTATTTT. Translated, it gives CASSPVAGALGDTQYF.